Shown below are 10 T cell receptor beta chains from a single sample sequenced in a study of neoadjuvant anti-PD-1 for oral cavity cancer. Sequenced by immunoSEQ multiplex PCR; TCRdb stores in-frame clones only, minus some. Altogether about 79,000 clones are present, more than 70% being singletons, with the ten largest covering more than 3%. The specimen comprised PBMCs, sampled before nivolumab (anti-PD-1) treatment. Receptors were obtained from a person aged 35 to 85 with oral cavity squamous cell carcinoma.

A few counts support this clone. The chain recombines TRBV16 with TRBJ1-5, with a tentative D call TRBD1 (5 bases). V was trimmed by 0 bases and J by 2 bases, leaving 8 bases between them. CDR1 KGHSY and CDR2 FQNENV come from the germline V gene. The CDR3 is made up of 15 amino acids. The CDR3 here is CASSQSSGRNQPQHF. The CDR3 DNA sequence: TGTGCCAGCAGCCAATCGTCAGGGCGCAATCAGCCCCAGCATTTT.

The rearrangement joins TRBV7-2 to TRBJ1-1; D unresolved. This CDR3 is 15 amino acids long. Deletions cut 7 bases from V and 3 bases from J, with 18 bases between. CDR1 and CDR2 (germline): SGHTA, FQGNSA. DNA for the CDR3: TGTGCCAGCACCCACCTAGAGTGGGAGGACACTGAAGCTTTCTTT. It codes for CASTHLEWEDTEAFF.

The chain is built from TRBV10-2 and TRBJ2-7, with D possibly TRBD1 on 7 matching bases. The germline CDR1 and CDR2 sequences are WSHSY and SAAADI. The V end lost 6 bases, the J end lost 6 bases, and 9 bases lay between the germline ends. This CDR3 comprises 11 residues. The CDR3: CASRRDSEQYF. The CDR3 DNA follows: TGCGCCAGCAGGCGGGACAGCGAGCAGTACTTC.

This clone appeared a few times. The chain is built from TRBV5-1 and TRBJ2-7; the D gene is possibly TRBD1 (5 bases). Looked up from germline, CDR1 is SGHRS and CDR2 is YFSETQ. Trimming pared 4 bases from V and 3 bases from J, leaving 11 bases between. The length of the CDR3 is 13 residues. The CDR3 DNA is TGCGCCAGCAGCCAGGGCAGGCTCTACGAGCAGTACTTC. This translates into CASSQGRLYEQYF.

J is TRBJ1-4 and V is TRBV1; TRBD1 is taken as the D call from the table, unchecked against the DNA. TRBV1 is a listed pseudogene. The CDR3 totals 19 residues. The CDR3 DNA is TGCACCAGCAGCCAAGATCTTGGGACAGGGGAAGGAACTAATGAAAAACTGTTTTTT. The encoded protein is CTSSQDLGTGEGTNEKLFF.

In this sample, this clone turned up once. The chain joins TRBV28 to TRBJ2-7; the D gene is possibly TRBD2 (5 bases). The length of the CDR3 is 16 residues. Germline V gene data show CDR1 as MDHEN and CDR2 as SYDVKM. Trimming took off 3 bases at V and 1 base at J, with 16 bases between the two ends. CDR3 region: CASSFSYSSPSYEQYF. CDR3 DNA: TGTGCCAGCAGTTTCTCATATTCTAGCCCTTCCTACGAGCAGTACTTC.

This chain links TRBV5-1 with TRBJ1-3, with D perhaps TRBD1 (5 bases). The V gene's germline CDR1 is SGHRS and CDR2 YFSETQ. The CDR3 extends over 14 amino acids. The V end lost 8 bases, the J end lost 1 base, and 13 bases lay between the germline ends. In DNA form, the CDR3 reads TGCGCCAGTGGGACGGAGGGGTCTGGAAACACCATATATTTT. Translating gives CASGTEGSGNTIYF.

The chain is built from TRBV10-2 and TRBJ1-4; D perhaps matches TRBD1 (5 bases). This CDR3 contains 15 residues. The V and J ends lost 2 bases and 8 bases respectively, with 15 bases between them. Per germline, CDR1 WSHSY and CDR2 SAAADI. The CDR3 nucleotides read TGCGCCAGCAGTGAGAGCGGGACGGCCGACGAAAAACTGTTTTTT. Protein product: CASSESGTADEKLFF.

V and J are TRBV29-1 and TRBJ1-1; D gene ambiguous. V was pared by 6 bases and J by 1 base, with 15 bases between. The germline CDR1 and CDR2 sequences are SQVTM and ANQGSEA. The CDR3 runs to 14 residues. CDR3 nucleotide sequence: TGCAGCGTCAGCCGGCAGGAGAGGAACACTGAAGCTTTCTTT. Residues: CSVSRQERNTEAFF.

In this sample, this clone turned up a few times. V usage is TRBV5-1 and J usage is TRBJ1-1; possible D gene TRBD1, 6 bases. Germline loops: CDR1 SGHRS, CDR2 YFSETQ. The CDR3 has 15 residues. V was clipped by 3 bases and J by 0 bases, with 12 bases between them. CDR3 sequence (DNA): TGCGCCAGCAGCTCAGGACAGCTCATGAACACTGAAGCTTTCTTT. This codes for CASSSGQLMNTEAFF. Looking up the rest from reference TRBV5-1 and TRBJ1-1 gives the full variable domain: KAGVTQTPRYLIKTRGQQVTLSCSPISGHRSVSWYQQTPGQGLQFLFEYFSETQRNKGNFPGRFSGRQFSNSRSEMNVSTLELGDSALYLCASSSGQLMNTEAFFGQGTRLTVV.